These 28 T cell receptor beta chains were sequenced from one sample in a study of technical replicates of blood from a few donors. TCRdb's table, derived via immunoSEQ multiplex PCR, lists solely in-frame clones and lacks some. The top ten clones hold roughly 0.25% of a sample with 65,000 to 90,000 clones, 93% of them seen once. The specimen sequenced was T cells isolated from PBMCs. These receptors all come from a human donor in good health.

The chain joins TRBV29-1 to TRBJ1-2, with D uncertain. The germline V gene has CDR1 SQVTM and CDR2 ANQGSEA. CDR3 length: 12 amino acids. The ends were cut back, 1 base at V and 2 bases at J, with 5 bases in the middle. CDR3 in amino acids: CSVEGQNYGYTF. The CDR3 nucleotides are TGCAGCGTTGAAGGGCAGAACTATGGCTACACCTTC.

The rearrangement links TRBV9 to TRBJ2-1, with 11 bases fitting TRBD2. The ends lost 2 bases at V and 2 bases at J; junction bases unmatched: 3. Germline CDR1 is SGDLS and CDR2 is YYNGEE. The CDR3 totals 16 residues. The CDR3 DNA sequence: TGTGCCAGCAGCGTTAGCGGGAGGGTCACCTACAATGAGCAGTTCTTC. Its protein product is CASSVSGRVTYNEQFF.

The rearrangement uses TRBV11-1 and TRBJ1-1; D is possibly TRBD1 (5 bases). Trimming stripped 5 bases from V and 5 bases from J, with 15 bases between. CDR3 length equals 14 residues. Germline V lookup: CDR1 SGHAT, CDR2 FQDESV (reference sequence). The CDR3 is CASSLVEGWTEAFF. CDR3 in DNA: TGTGCCAGCAGCCTTGTGGAGGGGTGGACTGAAGCTTTCTTT.

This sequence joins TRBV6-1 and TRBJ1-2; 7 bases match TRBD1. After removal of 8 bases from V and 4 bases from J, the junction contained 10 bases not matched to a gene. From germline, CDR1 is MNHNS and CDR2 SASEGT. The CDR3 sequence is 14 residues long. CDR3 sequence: CASGRFDRAYGYTF. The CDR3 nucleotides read TGTGCCAGCGGCCGATTCGACAGGGCCTATGGCTACACCTTC.

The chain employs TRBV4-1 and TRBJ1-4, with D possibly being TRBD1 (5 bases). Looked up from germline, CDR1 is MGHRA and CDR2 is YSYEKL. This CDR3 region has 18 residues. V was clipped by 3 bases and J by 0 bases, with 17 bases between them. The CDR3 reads CASSHRVAVETTNEKLFF. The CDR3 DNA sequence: TGCGCCAGCAGCCACAGGGTCGCGGTTGAGACAACTAATGAAAAACTGTTTTTT.

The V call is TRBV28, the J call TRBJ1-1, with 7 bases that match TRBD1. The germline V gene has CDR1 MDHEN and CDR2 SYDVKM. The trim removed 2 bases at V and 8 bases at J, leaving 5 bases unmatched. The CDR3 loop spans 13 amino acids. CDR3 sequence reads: CASSLADREEAFF. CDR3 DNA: TGTGCCAGCAGTTTAGCTGACAGGGAAGAAGCTTTCTTT.

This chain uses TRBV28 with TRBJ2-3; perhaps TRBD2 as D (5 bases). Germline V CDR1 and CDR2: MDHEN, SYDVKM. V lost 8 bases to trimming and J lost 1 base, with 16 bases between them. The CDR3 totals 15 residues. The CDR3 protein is CASSTPGIRTDTQYF. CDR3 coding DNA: TGTGCCAGCTCAACCCCGGGGATTCGCACAGATACGCAGTATTTT.

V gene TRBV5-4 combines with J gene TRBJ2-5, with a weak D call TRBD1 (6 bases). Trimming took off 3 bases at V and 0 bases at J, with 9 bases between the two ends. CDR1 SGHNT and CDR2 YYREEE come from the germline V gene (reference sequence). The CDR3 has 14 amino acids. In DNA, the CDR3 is TGTGCCAGCAGCTCCGGGACAAACCAAGAGACCCAGTACTTC. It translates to CASSSGTNQETQYF. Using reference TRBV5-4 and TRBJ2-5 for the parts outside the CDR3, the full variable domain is ETGVTQSPTHLIKTRGQQVTLRCSSQSGHNTVSWYQQALGQGPQFIFQYYREEENGRGNFPPRFSGLQFPNYSSELNVNALELDDSALYLCASSSGTNQETQYFGPGTRLLVL.

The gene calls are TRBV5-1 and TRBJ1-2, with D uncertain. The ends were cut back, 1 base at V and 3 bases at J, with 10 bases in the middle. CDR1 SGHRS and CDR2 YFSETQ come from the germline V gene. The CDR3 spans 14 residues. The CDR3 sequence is CASSLTAQDYGYTF. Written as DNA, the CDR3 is TGCGCCAGCAGCTTGACAGCCCAGGACTATGGCTACACCTTC.

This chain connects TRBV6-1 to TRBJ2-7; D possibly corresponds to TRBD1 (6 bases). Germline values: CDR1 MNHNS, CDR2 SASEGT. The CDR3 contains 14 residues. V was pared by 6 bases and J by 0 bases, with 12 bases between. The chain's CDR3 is CASRVQGSSYEQYF. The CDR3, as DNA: TGTGCCAGCAGAGTTCAGGGGAGCTCCTACGAGCAGTACTTC.

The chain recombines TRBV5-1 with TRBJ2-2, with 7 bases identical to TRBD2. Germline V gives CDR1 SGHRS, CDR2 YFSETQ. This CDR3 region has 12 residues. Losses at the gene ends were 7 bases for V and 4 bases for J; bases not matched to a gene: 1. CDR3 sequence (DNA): TGCGCCAGCTCGGGGGGCACCGGGGAGCTGTTTTTT. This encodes CASSGGTGELFF.

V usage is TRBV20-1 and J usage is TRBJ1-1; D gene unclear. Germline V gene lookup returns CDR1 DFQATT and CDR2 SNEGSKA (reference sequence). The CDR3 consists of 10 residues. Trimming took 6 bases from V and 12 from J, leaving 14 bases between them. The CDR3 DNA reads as TGCAGTGCCCCGTCGACTCACTCTTTCTTT. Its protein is CSAPSTHSFF.

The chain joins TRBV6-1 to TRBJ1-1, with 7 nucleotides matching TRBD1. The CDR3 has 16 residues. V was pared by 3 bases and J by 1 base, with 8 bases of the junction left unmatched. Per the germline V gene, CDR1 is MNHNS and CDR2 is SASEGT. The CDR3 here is CASSDKYRGQNTEAFF. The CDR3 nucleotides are TGTGCCAGCAGTGATAAGTACAGGGGCCAGAACACTGAAGCTTTCTTT.

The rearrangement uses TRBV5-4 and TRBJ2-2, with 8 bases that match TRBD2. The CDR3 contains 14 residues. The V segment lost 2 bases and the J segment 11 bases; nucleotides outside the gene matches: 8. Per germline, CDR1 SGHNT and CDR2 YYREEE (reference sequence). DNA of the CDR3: TGTGCCAGCAGCTTTTCTGGCGGGAGGCGCGAGCTGTTTTTT. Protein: CASSFSGGRRELFF.

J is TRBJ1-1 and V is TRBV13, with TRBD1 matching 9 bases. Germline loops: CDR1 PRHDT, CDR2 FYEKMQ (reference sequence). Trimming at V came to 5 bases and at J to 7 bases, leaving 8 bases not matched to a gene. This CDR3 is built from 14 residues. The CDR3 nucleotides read TGTGCCAGCAGCAGACGGGACAGGGCCTATGAAGCTTTCTTT. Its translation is CASSRRDRAYEAFF.

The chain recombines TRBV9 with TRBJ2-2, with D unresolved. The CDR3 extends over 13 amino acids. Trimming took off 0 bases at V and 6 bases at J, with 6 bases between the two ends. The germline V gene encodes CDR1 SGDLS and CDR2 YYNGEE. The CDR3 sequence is CASSVGVAGELFF. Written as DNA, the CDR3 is TGTGCCAGCAGCGTAGGAGTCGCCGGGGAGCTGTTTTTT. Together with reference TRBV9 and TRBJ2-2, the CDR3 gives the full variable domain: DSGVTQTPKHLITATGQRVTLRCSPRSGDLSVYWYQQSLDQGLQFLIQYYNGEERAKGNILERFSAQQFPDLHSELNLSSLELGDSALYFCASSVGVAGELFFGEGSRLTVL.

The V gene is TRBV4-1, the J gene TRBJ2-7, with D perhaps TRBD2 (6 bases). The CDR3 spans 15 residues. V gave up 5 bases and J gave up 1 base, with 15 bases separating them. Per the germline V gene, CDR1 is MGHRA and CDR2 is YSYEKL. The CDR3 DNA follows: TGCGCCAGCAGCTCATTGCGGGGTCCGTCCTACGAGCAGTACTTC. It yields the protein CASSSLRGPSYEQYF.

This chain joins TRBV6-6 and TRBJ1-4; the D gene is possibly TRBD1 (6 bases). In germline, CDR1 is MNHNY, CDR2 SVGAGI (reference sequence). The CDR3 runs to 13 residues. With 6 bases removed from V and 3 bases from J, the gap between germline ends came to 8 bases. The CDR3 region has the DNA TGTGCCAGCAGCAACAGGGCTAATGAAAAACTGTTTTTT. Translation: CASSNRANEKLFF.

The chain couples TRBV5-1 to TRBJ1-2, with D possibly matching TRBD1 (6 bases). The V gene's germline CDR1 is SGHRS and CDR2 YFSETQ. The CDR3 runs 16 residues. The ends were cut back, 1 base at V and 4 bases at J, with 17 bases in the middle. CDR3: CASSLSGVTTVYGYTF. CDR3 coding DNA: TGCGCCAGCAGCTTGTCAGGGGTCACTACAGTCTATGGCTACACCTTC.

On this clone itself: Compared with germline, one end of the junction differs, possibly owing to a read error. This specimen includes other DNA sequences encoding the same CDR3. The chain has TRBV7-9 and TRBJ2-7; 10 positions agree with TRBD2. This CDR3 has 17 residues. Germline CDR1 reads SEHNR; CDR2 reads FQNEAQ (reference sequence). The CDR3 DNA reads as TGTGCCAGCAGCCTAGCGGGGGCGGGCGGTAGCTCCTACGAGCAGTACTTC. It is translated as CASSLAGAGGSSYEQYF.

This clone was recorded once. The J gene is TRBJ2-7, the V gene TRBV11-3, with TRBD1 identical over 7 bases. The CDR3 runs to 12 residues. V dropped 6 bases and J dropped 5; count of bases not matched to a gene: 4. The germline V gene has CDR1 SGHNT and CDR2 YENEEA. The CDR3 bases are TGTGCCAGCAGTCGACAGGGCCACGAGCAGTACTTC. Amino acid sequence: CASSRQGHEQYF.

The CDR3, as DNA: TGCGCCAGCAGCCTGGGACTAGCGGGAGGGAATCCCTACGAGCAGTACTTC. Amino acids: CASSLGLAGGNPYEQYF. The rearrangement joins TRBV5-1 to TRBJ2-7; TRBD2 matches 16 bases. The CDR3 is 17 amino acids. The V gene's germline CDR1 is SGHRS and CDR2 YFSETQ. After removal of 4 bases from V and 2 bases from J, the junction contained 6 bases not matched to a gene.

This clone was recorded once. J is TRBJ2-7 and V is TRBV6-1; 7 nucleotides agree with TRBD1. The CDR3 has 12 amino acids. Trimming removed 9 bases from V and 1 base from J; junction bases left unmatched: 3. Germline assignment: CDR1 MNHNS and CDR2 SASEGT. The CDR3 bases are TGTGCCAGTACAGGGGATTCCTACGAGCAGTACTTC. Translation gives CASTGDSYEQYF.

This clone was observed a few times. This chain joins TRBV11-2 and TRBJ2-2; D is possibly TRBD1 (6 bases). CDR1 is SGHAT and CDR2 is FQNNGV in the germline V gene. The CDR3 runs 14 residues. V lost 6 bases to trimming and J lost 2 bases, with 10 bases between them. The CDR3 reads CASSAGANTGELFF. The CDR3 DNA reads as TGTGCCAGCAGTGCAGGGGCAAACACCGGGGAGCTGTTTTTT.

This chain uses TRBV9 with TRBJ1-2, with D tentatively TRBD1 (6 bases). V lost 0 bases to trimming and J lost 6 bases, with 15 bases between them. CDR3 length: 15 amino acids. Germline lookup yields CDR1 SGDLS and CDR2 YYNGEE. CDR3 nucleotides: TGTGCCAGCAGCGTAGACAGGGCCGCGTATAATGGCTACACCTTC. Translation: CASSVDRAAYNGYTF. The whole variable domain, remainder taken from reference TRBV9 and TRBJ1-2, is DSGVTQTPKHLITATGQRVTLRCSPRSGDLSVYWYQQSLDQGLQFLIQYYNGEERAKGNILERFSAQQFPDLHSELNLSSLELGDSALYFCASSVDRAAYNGYTFGSGTRLTVV.

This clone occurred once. This CDR3 is CSVPTRGTGGFGTDTQYF. Written as DNA, the CDR3 is TGCAGCGTCCCCACTCGCGGGACAGGGGGCTTTGGCACAGATACGCAGTATTTT. This chain uses TRBV29-1 with TRBJ2-3; 12 nucleotides match TRBD1. With V trimmed by 6 bases and J by 1 base, 14 bases remained unmatched. Per germline, CDR1 SQVTM and CDR2 ANQGSEA. The CDR3 totals 18 residues.

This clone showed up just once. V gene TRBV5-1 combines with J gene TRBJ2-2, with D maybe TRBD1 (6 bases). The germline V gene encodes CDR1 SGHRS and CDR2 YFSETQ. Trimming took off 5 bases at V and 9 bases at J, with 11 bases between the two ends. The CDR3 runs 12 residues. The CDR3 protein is CASRTGIRELFF. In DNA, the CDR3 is TGCGCCAGCAGAACAGGGATTCGGGAGCTGTTTTTT.

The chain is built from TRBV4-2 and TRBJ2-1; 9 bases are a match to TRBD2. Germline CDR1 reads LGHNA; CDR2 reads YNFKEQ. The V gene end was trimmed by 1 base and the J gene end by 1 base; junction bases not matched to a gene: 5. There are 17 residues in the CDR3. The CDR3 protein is CASSQASGALSYNEQFF. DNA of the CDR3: TGTGCCAGCAGCCAAGCTAGCGGGGCATTATCCTACAATGAGCAGTTCTTC.